What follows is one T cell receptor beta chain and its context. Libraries were prepared by immunoSEQ multiplex PCR; TCRdb keeps only in-frame clonotypes and omits some of them. The top ten hold over 4.5% of the sample, which has roughly 180,000 clones, roughly four fifths seen once. The entry originates in a study of cytotoxic CD8 clonotypes in ibrutinib-treated CLL. Around 1.9 micrograms of genomic DNA, which was extracted from cryopreserved PBMCs, served as the material used for the TCR beta libraries. V lost 2 bases and J lost 0, with 11 bases in between. CDR3 length: 17 amino acids. The germline V gene encodes CDR1 SGHTA and CDR2 FQGNSA.

The sequence derives from a human donor with chronic lymphocytic leukemia. The sample consisted of PBMCs, taken after 24 months of ibrutinib treatment. The chain combines TRBV7-2 with TRBJ2-6; D is unclear. The CDR3 is CASSLWAEHSGANVLTF. The CDR3 DNA follows: TGTGCCAGCAGCTTATGGGCTGAGCACTCTGGGGCCAACGTCCTGACTTTC.